A selection of T cell receptor beta chains follows, all from one sample in a study of cytomegalovirus exposure and HLA in healthy donors. The assay was immunoSEQ multiplex PCR, and TCRdb's table has in-frame clones only and misses some. Altogether approximately 81,000 clones are present, roughly 84% being singletons, with the ten largest covering roughly 2.6%. The sequenced sample was PBMCs. The source is a woman aged 45-65 years in good health and CMV-seronegative. The CDR3 runs from the conserved cysteine through the conserved F or W. Fields, in order: D gene, V gene, J gene, clone size, CDR3 DNA, CDR3 protein. A D gene is named only where the DNA matches it firmly. Expanded clones are given a class, and other clones once, few, many or no size at all.

d_gene: TRBD1
v_gene: TRBV5-1
j_gene: TRBJ1-2
abundance: .
CDR3nt: TGCGCCAGCAGCGTGGGACAGAATAACTATGGCTACACCTTC
CDR3aa: CASSVGQNNYGYTF

d_gene: TRBD1
v_gene: TRBV28
j_gene: TRBJ1-2
abundance: .
CDR3nt: TGTGCCAGCAGTCCGGGACAGGATTATGGCTACACCTTC
CDR3aa: CASSPGQDYGYTF

d_gene: TRBD2
v_gene: TRBV5-1
j_gene: TRBJ2-7
abundance: .
CDR3nt: TGCGCCAGCAGCGGAACTAGCGGGCTTACCTACGAGCAGTACTTC
CDR3aa: CASSGTSGLTYEQYF

d_gene: .
v_gene: TRBV2
j_gene: TRBJ2-7
abundance: once
CDR3nt: TGTGCCAGCACCGGACAGATCCTCTCCTACGAGCAGTACTTC
CDR3aa: CASTGQILSYEQYF

d_gene: .
v_gene: TRBV7-2
j_gene: TRBJ1-3
abundance: .
CDR3nt: TGTGCCAGCAGCTTAGTTCCCCCAGGGAATACTGGAAACACCATATATTTT
CDR3aa: CASSLVPPGNTGNTIYF

d_gene: .
v_gene: TRBV6-4
j_gene: TRBJ2-5
abundance: .
CDR3nt: TGTGCCAGCAGTGATAGCCAAGAGACCCAGTACTTC
CDR3aa: CASSDSQETQYF

d_gene: TRBD1
v_gene: TRBV7-2
j_gene: TRBJ2-1
abundance: .
CDR3nt: TGTGCCAGCAGGAGGACAGGGAGCTCCTACAATGAGCAGTTCTTC
CDR3aa: CASRRTGSSYNEQFF

d_gene: .
v_gene: TRBV5-1
j_gene: TRBJ2-1
abundance: .
CDR3nt: TGCGCCAGCAGCCCCTTATCCGGGGGTGAGCAGTTCTTC
CDR3aa: CASSPLSGGEQFF

d_gene: .
v_gene: TRBV5-1
j_gene: TRBJ2-7
abundance: .
CDR3nt: TGCGCCAGCAGCTTGACTAGCCAGAACGAGCAGTACTTC
CDR3aa: CASSLTSQNEQYF

d_gene: .
v_gene: TRBV9
j_gene: TRBJ1-1
abundance: .
CDR3nt: TGTGCCAGCAGCGTAGGAGTCAAACCCAACACTGAAGCTTTCTTT
CDR3aa: CASSVGVKPNTEAFF

d_gene: .
v_gene: TRBV9
j_gene: TRBJ1-2
abundance: .
CDR3nt: TGTGCCAGCAGCGTAGCGGGGGATGGCTACACCTTC
CDR3aa: CASSVAGDGYTF

d_gene: TRBD2
v_gene: TRBV19
j_gene: TRBJ2-1
abundance: .
CDR3nt: TGTGCCAGTAGTATAGGGACTAGCGGGGGTTACAATGAGCAGTTCTTC
CDR3aa: CASSIGTSGGYNEQFF

d_gene: .
v_gene: TRBV7-9
j_gene: TRBJ1-1
abundance: .
CDR3nt: TGTGCCAGCAGCTTACAGGCAGGGAACACTGAAGCTTTCTTT
CDR3aa: CASSLQAGNTEAFF

d_gene: TRBD2
v_gene: TRBV9
j_gene: TRBJ2-1
abundance: .
CDR3nt: TGTGCCAGCTCTCCCCTAGCGGGAGGTGGGAGCTCCTACAATGAGCAGTTCTTC
CDR3aa: CASSPLAGGGSSYNEQFF

d_gene: TRBD2
v_gene: TRBV11-2
j_gene: TRBJ2-7
abundance: .
CDR3nt: TGTGCGATAAACGGGGGGTATGCGGACGAGCAGTACTTC
CDR3aa: CAINGGYADEQYF

d_gene: .
v_gene: TRBV5-8
j_gene: TRBJ1-5
abundance: .
CDR3nt: TGTGCCAGCAGCTTCAGGGGTAATAGCAATCAGCCCCAGCATTTT
CDR3aa: CASSFRGNSNQPQHF

d_gene: TRBD1
v_gene: TRBV4-2
j_gene: TRBJ1-2
abundance: .
CDR3nt: TGTGCCAGCAGCTACCAGACAGGGTCTGATGGCTACACCTTC
CDR3aa: CASSYQTGSDGYTF

d_gene: .
v_gene: TRBV28
j_gene: TRBJ2-3
abundance: once
CDR3nt: TGTGCCAGCAGGGGCGGGGTAGGGGCAACAGATACGCAGTATTTT
CDR3aa: CASRGGVGATDTQYF

d_gene: .
v_gene: TRBV6-5
j_gene: TRBJ2-7
abundance: .
CDR3nt: TGTGCCAGCAGTTCGGACACTACCTACGAGCAGTACTTC
CDR3aa: CASSSDTTYEQYF

d_gene: TRBD1
v_gene: TRBV2
j_gene: TRBJ2-1
abundance: .
CDR3nt: TGTGCCAGCAGCCCCAGGGGGCGGCAGTTCTTC
CDR3aa: CASSPRGRQFF

d_gene: TRBD1
v_gene: TRBV2
j_gene: TRBJ1-5
abundance: .
CDR3nt: TGTGCCAGCAGTGAGATCGGGACAGGGGGTAATCAGCCCCAGCATTTT
CDR3aa: CASSEIGTGGNQPQHF

d_gene: .
v_gene: TRBV25-1
j_gene: TRBJ1-1
abundance: .
CDR3nt: TGTGCCAGCAGTGAATCAAGGACTTTGAACACTGAAGCTTTCTTT
CDR3aa: CASSESRTLNTEAFF

d_gene: TRBD1
v_gene: TRBV27
j_gene: TRBJ2-1
abundance: .
CDR3nt: TGTGCCAGCGCCATCGGGACAGTCAAGAACAATGAGCAGTTCTTC
CDR3aa: CASAIGTVKNNEQFF

d_gene: .
v_gene: TRBV2
j_gene: TRBJ2-7
abundance: .
CDR3nt: TGTGCCAGCAGTGAAGTATTAGCGGACTACTACGAGCAGTACTTC
CDR3aa: CASSEVLADYYEQYF

d_gene: .
v_gene: TRBV9
j_gene: TRBJ1-1
abundance: .
CDR3nt: TGTGCCAGCAGCGCAACAGGGAGGAACACTGAAGCTTTCTTT
CDR3aa: CASSATGRNTEAFF

d_gene: .
v_gene: TRBV18
j_gene: TRBJ1-6
abundance: .
CDR3nt: TGTGCCAGCTCACTGGCTAGGGAGGTTCATTCACCCCTCCACTTT
CDR3aa: CASSLAREVHSPLHF

d_gene: TRBD1
v_gene: TRBV6-1
j_gene: TRBJ1-5
abundance: .
CDR3nt: TGTGCCAGCAGTGGACTTATCCCCCCCACAGGGGAGAGGGGCCAGCCCCAGCATTTT
CDR3aa: CASSGLIPPTGERGQPQHF

d_gene: TRBD1
v_gene: TRBV7-7
j_gene: TRBJ1-5
abundance: .
CDR3nt: TGTGCTAGCAGCCGACCGACAGGGCGGAGCAATCAGCCCCAGCATTTT
CDR3aa: CASSRPTGRSNQPQHF

d_gene: .
v_gene: TRBV5-8
j_gene: TRBJ2-1
abundance: .
CDR3nt: TGTGCCAGCAGCTTAGGACAGCCCTACAATGAGCAGTTCTTC
CDR3aa: CASSLGQPYNEQFF

d_gene: TRBD2
v_gene: TRBV7-3
j_gene: TRBJ2-7
abundance: .
CDR3nt: TGTGCCAGCAGCTTAAGTGGGGGAGGGAATTACGAGCAGTACTTC
CDR3aa: CASSLSGGGNYEQYF

d_gene: TRBD1
v_gene: TRBV15
j_gene: TRBJ2-2
abundance: .
CDR3nt: TGTGCCACCAGCAGAGAGGGGACAGCCAACACCGGGGAGCTGTTTTTT
CDR3aa: CATSREGTANTGELFF

d_gene: TRBD2
v_gene: TRBV5-1
j_gene: TRBJ2-3
abundance: few
CDR3nt: TGCGCCAGCAGCTTTTTAAGCGGGGGGGCAACAGATACGCAGTATTTT
CDR3aa: CASSFLSGGATDTQYF

d_gene: .
v_gene: TRBV11-3
j_gene: TRBJ1-1
abundance: .
CDR3nt: TGTGCCAGCGGCGAACAGGGTAACACTGAAGCTTTCTTT
CDR3aa: CASGEQGNTEAFF